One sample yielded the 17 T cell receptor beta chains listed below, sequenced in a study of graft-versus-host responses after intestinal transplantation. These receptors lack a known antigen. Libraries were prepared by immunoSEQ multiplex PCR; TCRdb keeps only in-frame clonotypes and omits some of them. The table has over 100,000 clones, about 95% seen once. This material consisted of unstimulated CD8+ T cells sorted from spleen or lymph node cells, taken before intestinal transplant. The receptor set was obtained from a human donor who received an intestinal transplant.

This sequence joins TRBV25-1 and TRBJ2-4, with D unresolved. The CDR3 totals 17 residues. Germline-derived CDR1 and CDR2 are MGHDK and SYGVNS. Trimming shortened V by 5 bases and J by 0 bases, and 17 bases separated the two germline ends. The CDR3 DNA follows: TGTGCCAGCAGTCCCGGGCAGAGAGACTTAGCCAAAAACATTCAGTACTTC. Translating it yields CASSPGQRDLAKNIQYF.

The DNA of the CDR3 is TGTGCCAGCAGCGTAGAGGTCTCGGCGGGAGGGGGCGAGCAGTACTTC. Its translation is CASSVEVSAGGGEQYF. The chain recombines TRBV9 with TRBJ2-7; 9 nucleotides match TRBD2. CDR3 size: 16 residues. Germline CDR1 SGDLS, CDR2 YYNGEE. Germline trimming cut 0 bases from V and 6 bases from J; bases unmatched to any gene: 10. Using reference TRBV9 and TRBJ2-7 for the parts outside the CDR3, the full variable domain is DSGVTQTPKHLITATGQRVTLRCSPRSGDLSVYWYQQSLDQGLQFLIQYYNGEERAKGNILERFSAQQFPDLHSELNLSSLELGDSALYFCASSVEVSAGGGEQYFGPGTRLTVT.

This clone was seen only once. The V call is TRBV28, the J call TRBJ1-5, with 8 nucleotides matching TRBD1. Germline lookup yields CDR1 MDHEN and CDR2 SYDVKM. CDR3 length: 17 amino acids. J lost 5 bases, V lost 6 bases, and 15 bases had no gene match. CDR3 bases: TGTGCCAGCAGCCCTCAGGGGGCCCTCGAGGTGGATCAGCCCCAGCATTTT. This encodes CASSPQGALEVDQPQHF. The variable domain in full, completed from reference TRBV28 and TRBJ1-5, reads DVKVTQSSRYLVKRTGEKVFLECVQDMDHENMFWYRQDPGLGLRLIYFSYDVKMKEKGDIPEGYSVSREKKERFSLILESASTNQTSMYLCASSPQGALEVDQPQHFGDGTRLSIL.

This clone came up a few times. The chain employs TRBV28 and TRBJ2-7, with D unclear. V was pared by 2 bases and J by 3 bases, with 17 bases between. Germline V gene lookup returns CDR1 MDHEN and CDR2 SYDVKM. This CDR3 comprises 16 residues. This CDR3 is CASSLIPETPRYEQYF. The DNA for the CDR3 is TGTGCCAGCAGTTTAATACCAGAGACACCCCGCTACGAGCAGTACTTC.

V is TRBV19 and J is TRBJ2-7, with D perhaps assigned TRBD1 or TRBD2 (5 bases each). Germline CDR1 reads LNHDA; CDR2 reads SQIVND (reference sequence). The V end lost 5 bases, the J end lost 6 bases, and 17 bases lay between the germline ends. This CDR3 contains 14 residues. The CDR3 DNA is TGTGCCAGTAGTCCCGGGACCGTTTTAGTCGAGCAGTACTTC. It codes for CASSPGTVLVEQYF.

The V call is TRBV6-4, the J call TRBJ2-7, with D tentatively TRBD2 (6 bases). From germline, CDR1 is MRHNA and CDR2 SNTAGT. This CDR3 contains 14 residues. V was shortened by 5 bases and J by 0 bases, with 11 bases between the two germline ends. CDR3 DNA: TGTGCCAGCAGTTTAGGACTATTCTCCTACGAGCAGTACTTC. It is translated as CASSLGLFSYEQYF.

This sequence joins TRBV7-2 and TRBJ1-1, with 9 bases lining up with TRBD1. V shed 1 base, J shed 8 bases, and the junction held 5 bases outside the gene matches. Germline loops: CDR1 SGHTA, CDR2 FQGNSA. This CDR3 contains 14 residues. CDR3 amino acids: CASSLEGGQGEAFF. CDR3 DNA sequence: TGTGCCAGCAGCTTAGAAGGAGGACAGGGGGAAGCTTTCTTT.

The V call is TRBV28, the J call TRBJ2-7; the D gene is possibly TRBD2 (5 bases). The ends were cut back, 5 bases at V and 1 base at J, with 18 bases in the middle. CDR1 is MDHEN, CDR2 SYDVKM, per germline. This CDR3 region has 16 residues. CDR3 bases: TGTGCCAGCAGTAGCTCGACCCGGGATCGTTCCTACGAGCAGTACTTC. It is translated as CASSSSTRDRSYEQYF.

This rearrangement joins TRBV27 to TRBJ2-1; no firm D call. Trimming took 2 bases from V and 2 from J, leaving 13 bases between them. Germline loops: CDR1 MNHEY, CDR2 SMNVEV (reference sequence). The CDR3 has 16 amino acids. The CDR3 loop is CASSLGINSPYNEQFF. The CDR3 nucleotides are TGTGCCAGCAGTTTAGGCATCAATAGTCCCTACAATGAGCAGTTCTTC.

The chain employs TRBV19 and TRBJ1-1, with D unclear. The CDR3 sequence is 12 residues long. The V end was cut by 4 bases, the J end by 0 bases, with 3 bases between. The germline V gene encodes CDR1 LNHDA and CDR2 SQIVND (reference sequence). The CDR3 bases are TGTGCCAGTAGTAGAGTGAACACTGAAGCTTTCTTT. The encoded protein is CASSRVNTEAFF. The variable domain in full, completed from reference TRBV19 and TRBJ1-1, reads DGGITQSPKYLFRKEGQNVTLSCEQNLNHDAMYWYRQDPGQGLRLIYYSQIVNDFQKGDIAEGYSVSREKKESFPLTVTSAQKNPTAFYLCASSRVNTEAFFGQGTRLTVV.

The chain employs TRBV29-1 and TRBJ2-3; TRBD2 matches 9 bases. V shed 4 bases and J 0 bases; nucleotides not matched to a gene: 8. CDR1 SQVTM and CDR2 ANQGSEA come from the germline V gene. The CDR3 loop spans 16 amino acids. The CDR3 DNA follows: TGCAGCGTTGGAGGCTTAGCGGGGGATAGCACAGATACGCAGTATTTT. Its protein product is CSVGGLAGDSTDTQYF.

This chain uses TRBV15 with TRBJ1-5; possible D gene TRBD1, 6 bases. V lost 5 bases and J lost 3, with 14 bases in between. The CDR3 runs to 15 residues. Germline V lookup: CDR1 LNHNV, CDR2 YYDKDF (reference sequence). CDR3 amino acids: CATSRSGGFNQPQHF. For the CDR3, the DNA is TGTGCCACCAGCCGGTCCGGGGGCTTCAATCAGCCCCAGCATTTT.

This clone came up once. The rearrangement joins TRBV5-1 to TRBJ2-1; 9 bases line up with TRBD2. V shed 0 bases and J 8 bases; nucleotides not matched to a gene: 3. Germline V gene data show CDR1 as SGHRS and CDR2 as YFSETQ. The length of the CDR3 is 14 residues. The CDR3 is CASSLASGNYEQFF. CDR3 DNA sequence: TGCGCCAGCAGCTTGGCTAGCGGGAATTATGAGCAGTTCTTC. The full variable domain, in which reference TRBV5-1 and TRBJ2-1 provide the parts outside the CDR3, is KAGVTQTPRYLIKTRGQQVTLSCSPISGHRSVSWYQQTPGQGLQFLFEYFSETQRNKGNFPGRFSGRQFSNSRSEMNVSTLELGDSALYLCASSLASGNYEQFFGPGTRLTVL.

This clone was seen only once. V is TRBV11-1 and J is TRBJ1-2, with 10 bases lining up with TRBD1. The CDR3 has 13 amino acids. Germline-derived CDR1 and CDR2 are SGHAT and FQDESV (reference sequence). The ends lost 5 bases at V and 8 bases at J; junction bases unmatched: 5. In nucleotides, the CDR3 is TGTGCCAGCAGCCTGGGACAGGGGAACGGCTACACCTTC. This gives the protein CASSLGQGNGYTF.

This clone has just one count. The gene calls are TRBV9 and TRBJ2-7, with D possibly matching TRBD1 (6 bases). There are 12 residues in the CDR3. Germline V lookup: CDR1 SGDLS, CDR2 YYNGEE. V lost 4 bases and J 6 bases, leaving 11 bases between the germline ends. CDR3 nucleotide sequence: TGTGCCAGCAGCAAACTCAGGGGCGAGCAGTACTTC. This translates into CASSKLRGEQYF. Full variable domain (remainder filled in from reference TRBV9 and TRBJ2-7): DSGVTQTPKHLITATGQRVTLRCSPRSGDLSVYWYQQSLDQGLQFLIQYYNGEERAKGNILERFSAQQFPDLHSELNLSSLELGDSALYFCASSKLRGEQYFGPGTRLTVT.

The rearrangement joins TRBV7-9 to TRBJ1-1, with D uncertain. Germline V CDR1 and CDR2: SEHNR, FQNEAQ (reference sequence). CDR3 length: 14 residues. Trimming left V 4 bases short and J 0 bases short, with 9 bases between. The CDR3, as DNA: TGTGCCAGCAGCTCGGAGGCGCTGAACACTGAAGCTTTCTTT. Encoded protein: CASSSEALNTEAFF.

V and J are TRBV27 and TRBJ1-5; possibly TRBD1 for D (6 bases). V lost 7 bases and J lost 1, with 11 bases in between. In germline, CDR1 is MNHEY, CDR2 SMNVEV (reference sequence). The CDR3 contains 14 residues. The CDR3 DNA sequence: TGTGCCAGCAACAGGGAGGGCAGCAATCAGCCCCAGCATTTT. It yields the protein CASNREGSNQPQHF.